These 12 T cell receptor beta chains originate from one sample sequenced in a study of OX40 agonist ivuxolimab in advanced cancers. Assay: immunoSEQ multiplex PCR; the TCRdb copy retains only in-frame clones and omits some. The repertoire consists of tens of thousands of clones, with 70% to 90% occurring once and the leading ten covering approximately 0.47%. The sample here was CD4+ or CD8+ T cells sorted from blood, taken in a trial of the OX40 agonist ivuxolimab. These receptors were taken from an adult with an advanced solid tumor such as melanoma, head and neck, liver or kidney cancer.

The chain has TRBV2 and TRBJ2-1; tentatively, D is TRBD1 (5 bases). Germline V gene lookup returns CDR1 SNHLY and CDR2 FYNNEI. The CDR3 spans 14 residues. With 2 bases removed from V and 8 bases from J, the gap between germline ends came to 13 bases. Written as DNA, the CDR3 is TGTGCCAGCAGTGAAAGGGGTAGTGGGGATGAGCAGTTCTTC. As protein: CASSERGSGDEQFF. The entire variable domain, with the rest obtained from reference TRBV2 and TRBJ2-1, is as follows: EPEVTQTPSHQVTQMGQEVILRCVPISNHLYFYWYRQILGQKVEFLVSFYNNEISEKSEIFDDQFSVERPDGSNFTLKIRSTKLEDSAMYFCASSERGSGDEQFFGPGTRLTVL.

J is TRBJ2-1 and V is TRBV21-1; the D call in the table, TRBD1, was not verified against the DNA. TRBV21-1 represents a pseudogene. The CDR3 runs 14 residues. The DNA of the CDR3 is TGTGCCAGCATCCCGACAGGGGTGGGGGGAGTGCAGTTCTTC. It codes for CASIPTGVGGVQFF.

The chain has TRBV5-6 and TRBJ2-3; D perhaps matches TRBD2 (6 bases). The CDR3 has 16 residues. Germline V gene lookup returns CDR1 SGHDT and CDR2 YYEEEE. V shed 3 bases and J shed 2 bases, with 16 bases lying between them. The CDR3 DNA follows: TGTGCCAGCAGCTCTCTAGTGGGGGGTCCCACAGATACGCAGTATTTT. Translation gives CASSSLVGGPTDTQYF.

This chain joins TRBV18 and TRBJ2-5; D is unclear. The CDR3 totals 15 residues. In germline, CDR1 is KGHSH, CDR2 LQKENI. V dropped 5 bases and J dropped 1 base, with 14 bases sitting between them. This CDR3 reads CASSFYGPSQETQYF. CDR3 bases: TGTGCCAGCTCATTCTATGGACCCAGCCAAGAGACCCAGTACTTC.

The CDR3 reads CASSQGRGIVRTGELFF. The CDR3 nucleotides read TGCGCCAGCAGCCAAGGCAGAGGGATTGTTCGTACCGGGGAGCTGTTTTTT. This sequence joins TRBV4-1 and TRBJ2-2, with D possibly TRBD2 on 5 matching bases. Germline V gene sequence: CDR1 MGHRA, CDR2 YSYEKL. The CDR3 covers 17 residues. V was clipped by 1 base and J by 5 bases, with 17 bases between them.

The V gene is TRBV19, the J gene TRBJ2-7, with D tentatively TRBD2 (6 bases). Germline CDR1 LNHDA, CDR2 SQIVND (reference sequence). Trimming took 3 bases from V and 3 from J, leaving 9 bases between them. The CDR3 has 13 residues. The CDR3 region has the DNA TGTGCCAGTAGTATCGCGGAGGGCTACGAGCAGTACTTC. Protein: CASSIAEGYEQYF.

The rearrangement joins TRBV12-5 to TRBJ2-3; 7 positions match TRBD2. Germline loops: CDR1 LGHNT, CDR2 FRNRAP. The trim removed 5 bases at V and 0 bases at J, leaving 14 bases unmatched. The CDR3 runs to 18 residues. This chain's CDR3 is CASGPGLVGAQSTDTQYF. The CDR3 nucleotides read TGTGCTAGTGGTCCCGGACTAGTGGGAGCTCAAAGCACAGATACGCAGTATTTT.

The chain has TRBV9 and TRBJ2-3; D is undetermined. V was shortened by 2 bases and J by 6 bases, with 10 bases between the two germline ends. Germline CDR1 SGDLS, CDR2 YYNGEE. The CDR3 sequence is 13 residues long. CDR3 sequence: CASSVDHWDTQYF. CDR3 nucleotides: TGTGCCAGCAGCGTGGACCATTGGGATACGCAGTATTTT. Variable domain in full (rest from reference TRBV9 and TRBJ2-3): DSGVTQTPKHLITATGQRVTLRCSPRSGDLSVYWYQQSLDQGLQFLIQYYNGEERAKGNILERFSAQQFPDLHSELNLSSLELGDSALYFCASSVDHWDTQYFGPGTRLTVL.

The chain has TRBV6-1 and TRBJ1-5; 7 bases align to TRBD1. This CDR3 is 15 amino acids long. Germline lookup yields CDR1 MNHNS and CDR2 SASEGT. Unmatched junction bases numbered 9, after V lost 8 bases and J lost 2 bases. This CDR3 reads CASGVQGVGNQPQHF. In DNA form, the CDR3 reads TGTGCCAGCGGCGTCCAGGGGGTGGGCAATCAGCCCCAGCATTTT.

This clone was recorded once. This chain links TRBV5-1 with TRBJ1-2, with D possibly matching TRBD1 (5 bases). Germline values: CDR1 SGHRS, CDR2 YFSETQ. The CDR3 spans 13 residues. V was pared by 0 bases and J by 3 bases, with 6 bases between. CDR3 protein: CASSLEGDYGYTF. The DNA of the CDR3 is TGCGCCAGCAGCTTGGAAGGGGACTATGGCTACACCTTC.

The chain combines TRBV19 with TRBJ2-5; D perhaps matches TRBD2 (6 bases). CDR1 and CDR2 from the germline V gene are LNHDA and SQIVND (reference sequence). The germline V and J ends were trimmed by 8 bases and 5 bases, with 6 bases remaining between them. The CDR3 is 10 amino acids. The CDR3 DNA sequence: TGTGCCAGTGGGGGGGAGACCCAGTACTTC. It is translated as CASGGETQYF.

For the CDR3, the DNA is TGTGCCAGCAGGCGGGGGCCCACCGGGGAGCTGTTTTTT. Translation: CASRRGPTGELFF. This chain joins TRBV7-2 and TRBJ2-2; D perhaps matches TRBD2 (7 bases). Germline loops: CDR1 SGHTA, CDR2 FQGNSA. The V and J ends lost 6 bases and 4 bases respectively, with 9 bases between them. This CDR3 is built from 13 residues.